This T cell receptor (beta chain) was identified in a study of blood T cell repertoires in COVID-19. Germline CDR1 reads LNHDA; CDR2 reads SQIVND (reference sequence). V dropped 6 bases and J dropped 0; count of bases not matched to a gene: 7. The CDR3 is made up of 15 amino acids. TCRdb's copy holds only in-frame clones and misses some; the assay was immunoSEQ multiplex PCR. Found here are about 150,000 clones, about nine tenths of them singletons; the top ten hold around 2.5%. The receptor was derived from a woman aged 65 to 85 with acute or convalescent COVID-19. V gene TRBV19 combines with J gene TRBJ1-2; 7 bases are shared with TRBD1. Sequencing was performed on peripheral blood. CDR3 DNA: TGTGCCAGTAGGGAGAGGGGGACAGCTAACTATGGCTACACCTTC. Translating gives CASRERGTANYGYTF.